A single sample gave rise to the 22 T cell receptor beta chains below, sequenced in a study of blood T cell repertoires in COVID-19. Data came from immunoSEQ multiplex PCR; TCRdb stores just in-frame clones and leaves some out. The sample holds roughly 500,000 clones, about 88% seen once. Sequencing was carried out using peripheral blood. The receptors come from a man in his late teens or twenties with COVID-19, enrolled during active disease.

The rearrangement joins TRBV5-4 to TRBJ1-2; D not resolved. The germline CDR1 and CDR2 sequences are SGHNT and YYREEE (reference sequence). Deletions cut 5 bases from V and 0 bases from J, with 8 bases between. The CDR3 consists of 13 residues. CDR3 loop: CASRNGSNYGYTF. Here the CDR3 DNA reads TGTGCCAGCAGAAACGGGTCTAACTATGGCTACACCTTC.

CDR3 coding DNA: TGTGCCAGCAGTGAAGACAGGCTTAGCAATCAGCCCCAGCATTTT. Protein: CASSEDRLSNQPQHF. V gene TRBV2 combines with J gene TRBJ1-5; D perhaps matches TRBD1 (5 bases). Deletions cut 1 base from V and 0 bases from J, with 7 bases between. The CDR3 length is 15 residues. Germline CDR1 and CDR2: SNHLY and FYNNEI.

The rearrangement uses TRBV5-4 and TRBJ2-7; 10 bases line up with TRBD2. This CDR3 is 14 amino acids long. The trim removed 4 bases at V and 3 bases at J, leaving 4 bases unmatched. Germline loops: CDR1 SGHNT, CDR2 YYREEE (reference sequence). The DNA for the CDR3 is TGTGCCAGCAGCGTTAGGACTAGCGGCTACGAGCAGTACTTC. Translated: CASSVRTSGYEQYF.

CDR3 in amino acids: CASSSRYEQYF. The CDR3 DNA sequence: TGTGCCAGCAGCTCGAGGTACGAGCAGTACTTC. This rearrangement joins TRBV11-3 to TRBJ2-7; D is ambiguous. The germline V gene encodes CDR1 SGHNT and CDR2 YENEEA. The CDR3 runs 11 residues. With 4 bases removed from V and 4 bases from J, the gap between germline ends came to 5 bases.

About this clone itself: The same CDR3 can be traced to other DNA sequences in this sample. The rearrangement links TRBV9 to TRBJ2-3; 11 bases match TRBD2. V lost 0 bases to trimming and J lost 0 bases; unmatched junction nucleotides: 0. This CDR3 has 16 amino acids. The germline gives CDR1 SGDLS, CDR2 YYNGEE. CDR3 protein: CASSVGTSGSTDTQYF. The CDR3 DNA is TGTGCCAGCAGCGTAGGGACTAGCGGGAGCACAGATACGCAGTATTTT.

J is TRBJ2-1 and V is TRBV14, with D possibly being TRBD2 (6 bases). Germline CDR1 reads SGHDN; CDR2 reads FVKESK. The V end was cut by 3 bases, the J end by 13 bases, with 13 bases between. The CDR3 is made up of 12 amino acids. Here the CDR3 reads CASSQTSDLQFF. CDR3 DNA sequence: TGTGCCAGCAGCCAGACTAGTGACCTACAGTTCTTC.

V gene TRBV7-9 combines with J gene TRBJ1-2; weak D call: TRBD1 (6 bases). The CDR3 is 16 amino acids. Trimming shortened V by 7 bases and J by 0 bases, and 18 bases separated the two germline ends. Germline assignment: CDR1 SEHNR and CDR2 FQNEAQ (reference sequence). The CDR3 DNA sequence: TGTGCCAGCAACGTCGACCCAGGGGCTGCTAACTATGGCTACACCTTC. It codes for CASNVDPGAANYGYTF.

V usage is TRBV6-5 and J usage is TRBJ2-7, with a possible D match to TRBD1 (6 bases). The CDR3 length is 13 residues. Germline CDR1 reads MNHEY; CDR2 reads SVGAGI. Trimming took off 6 bases at V and 1 base at J, with 10 bases between the two ends. The CDR3 nucleotides read TGTGCCAGCAGGATGACAGGTTCCTACGAGCAGTACTTC. Translated: CASRMTGSYEQYF.

The table lists this clone with a count of one. This sequence joins TRBV3-1 (or the pseudogene TRBV3-2) and TRBJ1-3; D might be TRBD1 (5 bases). Trimming removed 0 bases at V and 6 bases at J, with 12 bases between. The germline V gene has CDR1 LGHDT and CDR2 YNNKEL (reference sequence). The CDR3 contains 15 residues. CDR3 amino acids: CASSQDSGILNTIYF. The CDR3 DNA follows: TGTGCCAGCAGCCAAGATTCAGGGATCTTAAACACCATATATTTT.

In this sample, this clone turned up a few times. The genes are TRBV15 and TRBJ1-1, with 9 bases that match TRBD1. This CDR3 has 15 residues. Germline lookup yields CDR1 LNHNV and CDR2 YYDKDF (reference sequence). V was pared by 4 bases and J by 5 bases, with 8 bases of the junction left unmatched. This CDR3 is CATSIPGTGNTEAFF. CDR3 nucleotide sequence: TGTGCCACCAGCATACCCGGGACAGGGAATACTGAAGCTTTCTTT.

With regard to this clone: One end of the junction is discordant with germline, which a read error may explain. The gene calls are TRBV5-4 and TRBJ1-6; no reliable D call. This CDR3 region has 16 residues. Germline CDR1 is SGHNT and CDR2 is YYREEE (reference sequence). The CDR3 DNA reads TGTGCCAACAGCCCTCCTGGGAGCTCCTATAATTCACCCCTCCACTTT. Translating it yields CANSPPGSSYNSPLHF.

The chain uses TRBV14 and TRBJ2-3, with TRBD2 matching 10 bases. There are 14 residues in the CDR3. V was clipped by 4 bases and J by 8 bases; unmatched bases: 6. CDR1 is SGHDN, CDR2 FVKESK, per germline. CDR3 DNA sequence: TGTGCCAGCAGCCTCAGCGGGGGGGCCTTTACGCAGTATTTT. Its translation: CASSLSGGAFTQYF. Full variable domain (remainder filled in from reference TRBV14 and TRBJ2-3): EAGVTQFPSHSVIEKGQTVTLRCDPISGHDNLYWYRRVMGKEIKFLLHFVKESKQDESGMPNNRFLAERTGGTYSTLKVQPAELEDSGVYFCASSLSGGAFTQYFGPGTRLTVL.

Only a few counts were recorded for this clone. CDR3 sequence: CASSQGSGPQSSYNEQFF. CDR3 nucleotide sequence: TGTGCCAGCAGCCAGGGTAGCGGGCCTCAGAGCTCCTACAATGAGCAGTTCTTC. The rearrangement joins TRBV4-2 to TRBJ2-1; 7 bases are shared with TRBD2. Per germline, CDR1 LGHNA and CDR2 YNFKEQ. The CDR3 length is 18 residues. Trimming at V came to 3 bases and at J to 0 bases, leaving 11 bases not matched to a gene.

The chain couples TRBV4-2 to TRBJ2-5; D ambiguous. Trimming left V 5 bases short and J 0 bases short, with 16 bases between. The germline V gene encodes CDR1 LGHNA and CDR2 YNFKEQ. The CDR3 loop spans 16 amino acids. The CDR3 bases are TGTGCCAGCAGCTTTCGCCTTCAGGAAAACCAAGAGACCCAGTACTTC. Translation: CASSFRLQENQETQYF.

The rearrangement uses TRBV19 and TRBJ1-1; the match to TRBD1 covers 8 bases. Germline V gives CDR1 LNHDA, CDR2 SQIVND (reference sequence). The CDR3 is 12 residues long. J was trimmed by 8 bases and V by 4 bases; bases with no gene match: 3. CDR3 nucleotide sequence: TGTGCCAGTAGTAAACAGGGGGGAGAAGCTTTCTTT. Translation: CASSKQGGEAFF.

The chain links TRBV4-2 to TRBJ1-5, with 7 bases identical to TRBD1. CDR1 and CDR2 (germline): LGHNA, YNFKEQ. CDR3 length equals 15 residues. V gave up 0 bases and J gave up 5 bases; unmatched junction bases: 4. The CDR3 loop is CASSQERQGDQPQHF. The CDR3 DNA reads as TGTGCCAGCAGCCAAGAAAGGCAGGGGGATCAGCCCCAGCATTTT.

V and J are TRBV19 and TRBJ2-7; TRBD1 might be the D (6 bases). The V and J ends lost 3 bases and 2 bases respectively, with 14 bases between them. Germline CDR1 LNHDA, CDR2 SQIVND (reference sequence). This CDR3 comprises 15 residues. In DNA form, the CDR3 reads TGTGCCAGTAGTATCGTGACAGGATCCCCCTACGAGCAGTACTTC. It translates to CASSIVTGSPYEQYF.

This clone was observed a single time. The V call is TRBV24-1, the J call TRBJ2-7, with 7 positions matching TRBD2. The CDR3 is 18 amino acids. The ends lost 2 bases at V and 3 bases at J; junction bases unmatched: 15. Germline CDR1 reads KGHDR; CDR2 reads SFDVKD. The CDR3, as DNA: TGTGCCACCAGTGATTGCCGATTTTCTAGCGGCCGGAACTACGAGCAGTACTTC. Protein: CATSDCRFSSGRNYEQYF.

The V and J genes are TRBV7-8 and TRBJ1-5, with D tentatively TRBD1 (6 bases). Germline lookup yields CDR1 SGHVS and CDR2 FQNEAQ. Trimming removed 3 bases from V and 2 bases from J, with 17 bases in between. CDR3 length: 17 amino acids. The CDR3 here is CASSLGQGNMGNQPQHF. CDR3 nucleotides: TGTGCCAGCAGCTTGGGCCAGGGGAATATGGGCAATCAGCCCCAGCATTTT.

V is TRBV29-1 and J is TRBJ2-1, with 8 bases matching TRBD1. Looked up from germline, CDR1 is SQVTM and CDR2 is ANQGSEA. This CDR3 has 14 amino acids. The DNA of the CDR3 is TGCACCGCCCGGGAGACAGGGGCGCCCAATGAGCAGTTCTTC. Residues: CTARETGAPNEQFF.

This rearrangement joins TRBV15 to TRBJ2-3; TRBD2 aligns across 7 bases. The V gene end was trimmed by 0 bases and the J gene end by 0 bases; junction bases not matched to a gene: 3. Germline-derived CDR1 and CDR2 are LNHNV and YYDKDF (reference sequence). This CDR3 is built from 16 residues. CDR3 sequence reads: CATSREPAGSTDTQYF. CDR3 bases: TGTGCCACCAGCAGAGAGCCAGCGGGAAGCACAGATACGCAGTATTTT.

V gene TRBV2 combines with J gene TRBJ1-2; the D gene is possibly TRBD1 (6 bases). This CDR3 has 14 residues. CDR1 and CDR2 (germline): SNHLY, FYNNEI. Trimming pared 6 bases from V and 2 bases from J, leaving 13 bases between. CDR3 loop: CASRTDRRNYGYTF. CDR3 coding DNA: TGTGCCAGCAGAACGGACAGAAGGAACTATGGCTACACCTTC.